This T cell receptor beta chain was captured by sequencing in a study of T cell responses to AZD1222 COVID-19 vaccine (dated by TCRdb to the early 2020s). A note on the overall study: AZD1222 recipients whose second dose came at about 4 weeks and those whose second dose came at about 12 weeks were combined into one group, since spike-specific TCR depth and breadth did not differ between the two schedules. A total of approximately 240 trial participants underwent TCR sequencing, of whom 200 to 220 received two doses of AZD1222 and some 26 received two doses of the MenACWY control vaccine. Trial participants were enrolled by age into 18-55, 56-69 and 70-plus year subgroups, with about 150, 28 and 57 TCR-sequenced participants respectively.

Trimming costs V 4 bases and J 2 bases, and their ends lie 18 bases apart. The germline V gene yields SGHTA for CDR1 and FQGTGA for CDR2. The CDR3 numbers 18 residues from cysteine through phenylalanine. Here the CDR3 DNA is all that survives: 54 bases in frame from base 1. Per the publication, the time point label means: baseline before first vaccination. Samples from vaccinated people were obtained from the UK trials COV001 and COV002, which included a single-blind randomized controlled phase 2/3 trial of AZD1222 (ChAdOx1 nCoV-19) in healthy adults. For TCRbeta chain sequencing, PBMC samples were collected from trial participants at day 0 and at day 28 after the second dose. The CDR3 regions of human TCRbeta chains were subjected to immunosequencing. The published analysis was carried out like this. TCRs in the repertoires were matched against a reference library of SARS-CoV-2-specific TCRs that had been generated with the MIRA antigen-specificity platform. Breadth meant the fraction of unique TCRs that were SARS-CoV-2-associated, whereas depth meant the fraction of total T cells that were SARS-CoV-2-associated. Each spike-specific TCR was assigned to its reactive spike region and to a CD4 or CD8 class using the MIRA data. Log10-transformed breadth and depth values were compared by one-way ANOVA with Sidak's multiple comparisons tests. TCRdb limited this immuneACCESS table to in-frame rearrangements with V and J called. A share of clones is missing; checked studies link under half to unresolved V genes, and the rest is unexplained. V and J calls and clone size are copied from that table; D and trimming were computed from the DNA. The sample profile shows 130,000 or so clones; under 90% of them were found once. The top ten clones comprise about 6% of the sample.

Overall results and qualifications from the work: The 56-69-year group was small, and its depth increase did not reach significance, likely because of low power. Most participants were white British and females outnumbered males, and the authors suggested that clonal diversity may have been underestimated. The vaccine-associated CD4 TCRs covered the entire spike protein, and the dominant responses fell in regions 160-218 and 743-854. Because no day 14 peak-response samples were available, repertoires were characterized only after the peak T cell response. Conclusions about previously exposed vaccinees are limited because only six or seven AZD1222 recipients were SARS-CoV-2 seropositive at baseline. Spike-specific TCR breadth and depth rose significantly after two AZD1222 doses compared with day 0 and with MenACWY recipients. Reportedly, almost half of the unique spike-specific TCRs recognized epitopes lying outside the regions that are mutated in the B.1.351 and B.1.1.7 variants.

Note on this clone: It has no known antigen specificity. Nothing much larger sits one base from this clone, and base qualities are not available.

Source: peripheral blood, taken on day 0 of AZD1222 vaccination. This clonotype was sampled from an adult in good health. Here the chain combines TRBV7-3 and TRBJ2-6; D gene: possibly TRBD2, on 6 matching bases. The CDR3 has the sequence CASSSSSLALTGANVLTF. In nucleotides, the sequence is TGTGCCAGCAGCTCATCGTCACTAGCACTCACTGGGGCCAACGTCCTGACTTTC. Outside the CDR3, residues come from the reference TRBV7-3 and TRBJ2-6 proteins, so the full variable domain is: GAGVSQTPSNKVTEKGKYVELRCDPISGHTALYWYRQSLGQGPEFLIYFQGTGAADDSGLPNDRFFAVRPEGSVSTLKIQRTERGDSAVYLCASSSSSLALTGANVLTFGAGSRLTVL.